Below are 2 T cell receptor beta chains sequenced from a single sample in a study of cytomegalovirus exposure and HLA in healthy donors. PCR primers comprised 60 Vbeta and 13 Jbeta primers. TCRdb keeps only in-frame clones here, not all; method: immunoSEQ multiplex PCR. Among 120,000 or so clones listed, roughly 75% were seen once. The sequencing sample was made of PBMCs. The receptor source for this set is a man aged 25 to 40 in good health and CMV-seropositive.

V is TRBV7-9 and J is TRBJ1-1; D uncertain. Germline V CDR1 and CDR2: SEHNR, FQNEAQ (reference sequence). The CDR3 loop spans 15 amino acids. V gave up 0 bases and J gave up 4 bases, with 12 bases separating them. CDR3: CASSLASRLGTEAFF. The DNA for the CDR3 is TGTGCCAGCAGCTTAGCGAGCAGGCTCGGCACTGAAGCTTTCTTT. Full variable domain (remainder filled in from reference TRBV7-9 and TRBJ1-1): DTGVSQNPRHKITKRGQNVTFRCDPISEHNRLYWYRQTLGQGPEFLTYFQNEAQLEKSRLLSDRFSAERPKGSFSTLEIQRTEQGDSAMYLCASSLASRLGTEAFFGQGTRLTVV.

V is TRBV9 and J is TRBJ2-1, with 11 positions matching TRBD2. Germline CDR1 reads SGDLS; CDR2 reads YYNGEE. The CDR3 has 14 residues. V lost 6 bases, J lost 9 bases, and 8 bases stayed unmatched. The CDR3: CASKTSGTIGEQFF. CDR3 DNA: TGTGCCAGCAAGACTAGCGGGACCATCGGTGAGCAGTTCTTC.